This is a list of T cell receptor beta chains from one sample in a study of T cell changes during pregnancy in multiple sclerosis. The assay was immunoSEQ multiplex PCR, and TCRdb's table has in-frame clones only and misses some. In the table there are tens of thousands of clones, more than 85% of which are singletons. The sample here was CD8+ T cells from peripheral blood mononuclear cells, taken in the third trimester of pregnancy. All receptors come from a female donor with multiple sclerosis, enrolled in a pregnancy study. Both conserved end residues are part of each CDR3. Each record gives: V gene, J gene, clone size, D gene, CDR3 DNA, CDR3 protein. A D gene is named only where the DNA matches it firmly. Size is omitted from some rows. Given values are once, few, many or a class for expanded clones.

V: TRBV2
J: TRBJ2-1
size: .
D: TRBD2
DNA: TGTGCCACCCCGTCCGGGACTAGCGGAGTCGGGAATGAGCAGTTCTTC
CDR3: CATPSGTSGVGNEQFF

V: TRBV4-1
J: TRBJ2-1
size: once
D: .
DNA: TGCGCCAGCAGCCAAAGCGCAACCGGGCTAGCGCCCTACAATGAGCAGTTCTTC
CDR3: CASSQSATGLAPYNEQFF

V: TRBV5-6
J: TRBJ2-1
size: .
D: TRBD2
DNA: TGTGCCAGCAGCTGCCTAGCGGGATGGTCCCGCCTCTCCTACAATGAGCAGTTCTTC
CDR3: CASSCLAGWSRLSYNEQFF

V: TRBV28
J: TRBJ2-3
size: .
D: TRBD2
DNA: TGTGCCAGCAGTACAGCCAAGACTGGACTAGCGGGAGCCCTCACAGATACGCAGTATTTT
CDR3: CASSTAKTGLAGALTDTQYF

V: TRBV4-3
J: TRBJ2-7
size: .
D: .
DNA: TGCGCCAGCAGCCAAGAAAACTCCCCCTCTCTCTCCTACGAGCAGTACTTC
CDR3: CASSQENSPSLSYEQYF

V: TRBV6-1
J: TRBJ2-7
size: .
D: TRBD1
DNA: TGTGCCAGCTCCCCGACAGGGGTGCACGAGCAGTACTTC
CDR3: CASSPTGVHEQYF

V: TRBV25-1
J: TRBJ1-2
size: once
D: TRBD1
DNA: TGTGCCAGCAGTCCCGGGACAGGAGCGAAAGGCTACACCTTC
CDR3: CASSPGTGAKGYTF

V: TRBV27
J: TRBJ2-2
size: .
D: TRBD2
DNA: TGTGCCAGCAGTCGTCTAGCGGGAGAGGCCGGGGAGCTGTTTTTT
CDR3: CASSRLAGEAGELFF

V: TRBV2
J: TRBJ2-2
size: .
D: .
DNA: TGTGCCAGCAGTGCCATTAACACCGGGGAGCTGTTTTTT
CDR3: CASSAINTGELFF

V: TRBV9
J: TRBJ1-4
size: .
D: .
DNA: TGTGCCAGCAGCGGAGGACAGACCCGGAATGAAAAACTGTTTTTT
CDR3: CASSGGQTRNEKLFF

V: TRBV7-2
J: TRBJ2-3
size: .
D: TRBD2
DNA: TGTGCCAGCAGCTTACCCTCACTAGCGGAGGACACAGATACGCAGTATTTT
CDR3: CASSLPSLAEDTDTQYF

V: TRBV27
J: TRBJ2-3
size: .
D: .
DNA: TGTGCCAGCAGTTTAAACACACCGACAGGCACAGATACGCAGTATTTT
CDR3: CASSLNTPTGTDTQYF

V: TRBV27
J: TRBJ2-7
size: .
D: TRBD1
DNA: TGTGCCAGCAGTTTATTAGGACAGGGGGTCTCGCACGAGCAGTACTTC
CDR3: CASSLLGQGVSHEQYF

V: TRBV27
J: TRBJ2-2
size: .
D: TRBD2
DNA: TGTGCCAGCAGTCCAAGGACTAGCGGGAGGAGGCCCGGGGAGCTGTTTTTT
CDR3: CASSPRTSGRRPGELFF